This T cell receptor beta chain was recovered during a study of T cells after yellow fever vaccination. This clonotype has only a few counts. The CDR3 loop spans 15 amino acids. V lost 1 base to trimming and J lost 3 bases; unmatched junction nucleotides: 3. CDR1 and CDR2 (germline): SGHTA, FQGNSA. TCRdb fed the 5' RACE reads into MiXCR, producing one record per CDR3 protein. The sample holds about 340,000 distinct CDR3 sequences, over 8% seen once. This receptor was identified in a man aged 18 to 29 who received the YFV17D yellow fever vaccine. The gene calls are TRBV7-2 and TRBJ1-5, with 7 bases that match TRBD1. Sequences were derived from PBMCs, sampled on the day of the first yellow fever vaccination. The CDR3 bases are TGTGCCAGCAGCTTAGGGGGACAGCCCAATCAGCCCCAGCATTTT. This gives the protein CASSLGGQPNQPQHF.